A selection of T cell receptor beta chains follows, all from one sample in a study of CD8 T cells in ankylosing spondylitis. TCRdb reprocessed the 5' RACE reads with MiXCR, giving one entry per CDR3 protein. This table holds 650,000 to 800,000 distinct CDR3 sequences, around 20% found once. The sample comprised blood, either unsorted or a sorted T cell fraction (not recorded which). The source is a male donor with ankylosing spondylitis. CDR3s include the opening cysteine and the closing phenylalanine or tryptophan. A D gene is named only where the DNA matches it firmly. The size field is filled for only some rows; it gives once, few, many or a size class.

>.|.|TRBJ2-1|TRBV9
CASSHDTGYGNEQFF
>TRBD1|once|TRBJ1-2|TRBV2
CASYQGAGYTF
>TRBD2|few|TRBJ2-7|TRBV14
CASSQPTSGGAYEQYF
>.|.|TRBJ2-7|TRBV7-9
CARRKARVLYEQYF
>TRBD2|few|TRBJ2-1|TRBV18
CASSPPGLAGGVEQFF
>TRBD1|.|TRBJ1-1|TRBV5-6
CASRQTGTGQAFF
>.|few|TRBJ1-2|TRBV11-2
CASSPRGTLSKGYTF
>.|.|TRBJ2-7|TRBV27
CASSPGLERYEQYF
>.|few|TRBJ2-7|TRBV28
CASSPPRMEDEQYF
>.|few|TRBJ2-2|TRBV4-2
CASSQAFGELFF
>.|few|TRBJ2-5|TRBV5-5
CASRKQAAETQYF
>.|few|TRBJ2-7|TRBV29-1
CSIRSTYEQYF
>.|.|TRBJ2-5|TRBV4-1
CASSQDPGSMETQYF
>.|.|TRBJ2-7|TRBV4-1
CASSQEDQGKHEQYF
>TRBD2|.|TRBJ2-4|TRBV5-1
CASSLADKNIQYF
>TRBD2|.|TRBJ2-1|TRBV14
CASSPRTSLHPNNEQFF
>.|.|TRBJ2-1|TRBV12-3/TRBV12-4
CASKDGNYNEQFF
>.|.|TRBJ1-5|TRBV28
CASSPHGEGGGNQPQHF
>TRBD1|.|TRBJ2-6|TRBV4-1
CASSQEILCLDGTGGLTGANVLTF
>.|few|TRBJ1-1|TRBV5-1
CASSPGSANEAFF
>.|.|TRBJ2-7|TRBV10-3
CAISESSPSYEQYF
>.|.|TRBJ2-2|TRBV5-1
CASSLEGRNAGELFF
>.|few|TRBJ2-7|TRBV6-1
CASRQTGLGEQYF
>TRBD2|few|TRBJ2-1|TRBV10-3
CAISSVLAGHNEQFF
>TRBD2|.|TRBJ2-7|TRBV6-2/TRBV6-3
CASSWGLAGGSYEQYF
>.|few|TRBJ2-6|TRBV11-2
CASSLTVKSSGANVLTF
>TRBD2|.|TRBJ2-1|TRBV5-1
CASSVELAGTYNEQFF
>TRBD2|.|TRBJ2-3|TRBV11-1
CASSLVGSGTRMDTQYF
>.|.|TRBJ1-5|TRBV19
CASTRTVSSNQPQHF
>.|.|TRBJ2-1|TRBV12-5
CASGSGNGVYNEQFF
>.|.|TRBJ2-5|TRBV7-9
CASRKQGNKADQYF
>.|few|TRBJ2-3|TRBV20-1
CSAPGVGTGRADTQYF
>.|.|TRBJ2-3|TRBV7-2
CASSLSVGNVFTDTQYF
>.|.|TRBJ2-5|TRBV25-1
CASSDPKLQETQYF
>TRBD2|.|TRBJ2-7|TRBV4-1
CASSHGGENEQYF
>.|few|TRBJ2-4|TRBV6-1
CASSPTGRKNIQYF
>TRBD1|.|TRBJ2-7|TRBV10-3
CAIRTGDEQYF
>.|few|TRBJ1-1|TRBV5-1
CASSLSLLHERNTEAFF
>.|few|TRBJ1-2|TRBV20-1
CSAFSGDTLYGYTF
>.|.|TRBJ1-5|TRBV29-1
CSVALGSSNQPQHF
>TRBD2|once|TRBJ2-3|TRBV28
CASGRERDTQYF
>TRBD2|.|TRBJ2-3|TRBV20-1
CSAPGGINRPDTQYF
>TRBD1|few|TRBJ1-3|TRBV11-1
CASRIIEAGGLSGNTIYF
>.|few|TRBJ2-7|TRBV6-2/TRBV6-3
CASSTISGSYEQYF
>.|few|TRBJ2-5|TRBV29-1
CSAVGGRGNGETQYF
>.|few|TRBJ2-1|TRBV28
CASSLNPTNEQFF
>TRBD2|.|TRBJ2-7|TRBV11-2
CASSAKLAVFSYEQYF